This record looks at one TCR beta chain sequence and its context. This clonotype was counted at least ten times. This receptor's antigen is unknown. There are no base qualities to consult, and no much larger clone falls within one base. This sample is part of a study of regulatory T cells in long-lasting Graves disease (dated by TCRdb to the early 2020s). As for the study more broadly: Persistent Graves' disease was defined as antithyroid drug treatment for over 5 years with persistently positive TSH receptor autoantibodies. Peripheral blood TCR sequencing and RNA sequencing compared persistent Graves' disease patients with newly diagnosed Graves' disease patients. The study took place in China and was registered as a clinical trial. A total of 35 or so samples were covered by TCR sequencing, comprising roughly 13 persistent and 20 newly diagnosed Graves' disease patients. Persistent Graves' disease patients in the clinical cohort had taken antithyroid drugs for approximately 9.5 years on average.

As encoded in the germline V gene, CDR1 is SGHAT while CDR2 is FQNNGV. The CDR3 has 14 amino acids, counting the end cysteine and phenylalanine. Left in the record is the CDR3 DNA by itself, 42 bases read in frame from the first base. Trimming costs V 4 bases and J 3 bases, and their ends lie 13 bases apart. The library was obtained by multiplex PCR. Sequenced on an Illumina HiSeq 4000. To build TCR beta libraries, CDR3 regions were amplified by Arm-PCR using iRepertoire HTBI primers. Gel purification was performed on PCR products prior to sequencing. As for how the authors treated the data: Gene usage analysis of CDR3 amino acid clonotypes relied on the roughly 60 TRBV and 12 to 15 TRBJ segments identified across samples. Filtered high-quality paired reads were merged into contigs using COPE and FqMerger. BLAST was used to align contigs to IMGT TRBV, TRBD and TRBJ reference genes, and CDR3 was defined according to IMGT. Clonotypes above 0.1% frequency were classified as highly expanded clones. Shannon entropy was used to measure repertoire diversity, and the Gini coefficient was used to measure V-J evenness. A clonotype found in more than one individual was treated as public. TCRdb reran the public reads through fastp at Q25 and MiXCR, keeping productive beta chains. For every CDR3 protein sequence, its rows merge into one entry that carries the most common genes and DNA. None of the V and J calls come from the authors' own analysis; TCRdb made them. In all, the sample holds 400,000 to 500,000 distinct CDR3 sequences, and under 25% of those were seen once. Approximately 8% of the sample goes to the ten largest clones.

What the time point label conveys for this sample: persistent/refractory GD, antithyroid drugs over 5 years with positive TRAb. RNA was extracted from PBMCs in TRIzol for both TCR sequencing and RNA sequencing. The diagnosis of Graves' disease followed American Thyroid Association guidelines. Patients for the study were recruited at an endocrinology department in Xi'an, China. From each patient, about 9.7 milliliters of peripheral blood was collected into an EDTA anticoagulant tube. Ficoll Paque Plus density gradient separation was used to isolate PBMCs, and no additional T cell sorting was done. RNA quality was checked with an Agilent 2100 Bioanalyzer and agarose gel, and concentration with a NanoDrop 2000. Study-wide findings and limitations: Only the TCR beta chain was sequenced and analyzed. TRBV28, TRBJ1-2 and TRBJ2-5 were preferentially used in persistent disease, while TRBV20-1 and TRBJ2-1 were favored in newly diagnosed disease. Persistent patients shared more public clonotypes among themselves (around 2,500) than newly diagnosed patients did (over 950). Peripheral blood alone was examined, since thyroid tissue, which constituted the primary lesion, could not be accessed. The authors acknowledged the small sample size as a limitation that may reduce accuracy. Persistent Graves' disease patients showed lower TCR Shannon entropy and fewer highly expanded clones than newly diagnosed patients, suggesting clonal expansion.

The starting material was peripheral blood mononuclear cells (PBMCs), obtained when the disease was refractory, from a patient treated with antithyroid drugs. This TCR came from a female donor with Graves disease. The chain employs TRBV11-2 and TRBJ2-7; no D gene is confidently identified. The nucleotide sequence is TGTGCCAGCAGCTCCCTCCCCACCAGCTACGAGCAGTACTTC. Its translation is CASSSLPTSYEQYF.